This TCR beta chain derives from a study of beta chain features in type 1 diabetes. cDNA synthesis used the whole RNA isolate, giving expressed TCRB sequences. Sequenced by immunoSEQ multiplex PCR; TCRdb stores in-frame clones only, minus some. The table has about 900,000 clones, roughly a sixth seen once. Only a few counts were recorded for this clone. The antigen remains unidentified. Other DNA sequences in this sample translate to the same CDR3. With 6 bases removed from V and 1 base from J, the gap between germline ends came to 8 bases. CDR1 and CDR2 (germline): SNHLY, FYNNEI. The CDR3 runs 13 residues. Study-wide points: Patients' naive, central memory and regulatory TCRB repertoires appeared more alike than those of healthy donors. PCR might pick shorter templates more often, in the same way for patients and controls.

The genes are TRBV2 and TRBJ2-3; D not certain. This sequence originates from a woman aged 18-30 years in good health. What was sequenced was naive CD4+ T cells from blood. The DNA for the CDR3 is TGTGCCAGCAGCTTAAGAGGCACAGATACGCAGTATTTT. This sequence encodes CASSLRGTDTQYF.